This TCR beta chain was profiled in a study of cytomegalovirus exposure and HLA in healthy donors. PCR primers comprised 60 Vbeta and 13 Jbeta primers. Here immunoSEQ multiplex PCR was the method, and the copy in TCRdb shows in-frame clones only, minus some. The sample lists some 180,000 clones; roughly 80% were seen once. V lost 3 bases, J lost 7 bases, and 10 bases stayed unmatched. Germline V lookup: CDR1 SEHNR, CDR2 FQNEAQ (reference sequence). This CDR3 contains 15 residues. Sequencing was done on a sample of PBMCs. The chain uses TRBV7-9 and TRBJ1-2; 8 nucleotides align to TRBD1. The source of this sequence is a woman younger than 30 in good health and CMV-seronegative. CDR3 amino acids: CASSLGLQGGGGYTF. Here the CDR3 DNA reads TGTGCCAGCAGCTTGGGCCTACAGGGGGGCGGTGGCTACACCTTC.